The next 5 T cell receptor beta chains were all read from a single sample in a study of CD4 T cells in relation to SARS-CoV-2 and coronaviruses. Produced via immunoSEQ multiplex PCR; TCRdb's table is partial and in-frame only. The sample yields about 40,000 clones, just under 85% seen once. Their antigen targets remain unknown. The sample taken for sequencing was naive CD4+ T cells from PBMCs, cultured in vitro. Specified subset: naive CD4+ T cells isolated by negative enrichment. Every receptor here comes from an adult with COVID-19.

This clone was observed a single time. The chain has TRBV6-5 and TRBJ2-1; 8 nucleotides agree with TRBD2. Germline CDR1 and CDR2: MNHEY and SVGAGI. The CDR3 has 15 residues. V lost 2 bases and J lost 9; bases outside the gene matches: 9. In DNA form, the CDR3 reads TGTGCCAGCAGTTACGGCGGGAGGAGGGTTGGTGAGCAGTTCTTC. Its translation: CASSYGGRRVGEQFF.

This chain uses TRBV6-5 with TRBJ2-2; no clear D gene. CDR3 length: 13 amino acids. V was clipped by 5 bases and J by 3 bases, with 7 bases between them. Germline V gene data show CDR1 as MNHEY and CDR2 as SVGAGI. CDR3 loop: CASSRPDTGELFF. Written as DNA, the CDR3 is TGTGCCAGCAGTCGGCCTGACACCGGGGAGCTGTTTTTT.

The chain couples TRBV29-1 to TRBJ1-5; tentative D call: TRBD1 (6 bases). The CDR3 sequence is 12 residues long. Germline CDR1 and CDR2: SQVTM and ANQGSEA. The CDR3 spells CAGGRWDQPQHF. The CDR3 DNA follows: TGCGCTGGGGGCAGGTGGGATCAGCCCCAGCATTTT.

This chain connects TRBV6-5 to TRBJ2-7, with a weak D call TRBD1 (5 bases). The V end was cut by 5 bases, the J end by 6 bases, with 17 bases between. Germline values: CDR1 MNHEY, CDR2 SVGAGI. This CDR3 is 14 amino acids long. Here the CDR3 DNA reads TGTGCCAGCAGTCCCTTTATCCCAGGGCTCGAGCAGTACTTC. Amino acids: CASSPFIPGLEQYF.

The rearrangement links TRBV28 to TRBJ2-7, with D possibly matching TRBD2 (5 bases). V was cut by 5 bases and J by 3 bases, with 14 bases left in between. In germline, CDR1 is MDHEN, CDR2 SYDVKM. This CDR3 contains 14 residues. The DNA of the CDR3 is TGTGCCAGCAGTGTAGACGAAGGACTCTACGAGCAGTACTTC. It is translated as CASSVDEGLYEQYF.